Here is one T cell receptor beta chain with its context. Antigen unknown. This record comes from a study of response to subunit inactivated influenza vaccine. TCRdb fed the RT-PCR reads into MiXCR, producing one record per CDR3 protein. Of 700,000 to 900,000 distinct CDR3 sequences detected, approximately 21% appear once; the ten largest clones hold roughly 10%. With 5 bases removed from V and 5 bases from J, the gap between germline ends came to 16 bases. CDR1 is SGHVS, CDR2 FNYEAQ, per germline. This CDR3 has 14 residues. Study-wide points: Few additional T cells are recruited per seasonal influenza vaccination, authors suggested.

Sequenced here: PBMCs from blood, sampled 4 to 6 days after vaccination. The gene calls are TRBV7-6 and TRBJ2-7; TRBD1 is a possible D gene (7 bases). The receptor was isolated from a man aged 50-59 years who received an inactivated influenza vaccine. CDR3 region: CASSPVARGDEQYF. In DNA form, the CDR3 reads TGTGCCAGCAGCCCCGTTGCCAGGGGGGACGAGCAGTACTTC. The full variable domain, rest sourced from reference TRBV7-6 and TRBJ2-7, is GAGVSQSPRYKVTKRGQDVALRCDPISGHVSLYWYRQALGQGPEFLTYFNYEAQQDKSGLPNDRFSAERPEGSISTLTIQRTEQRDSAMYRCASSPVARGDEQYFGPGTRLTVT.